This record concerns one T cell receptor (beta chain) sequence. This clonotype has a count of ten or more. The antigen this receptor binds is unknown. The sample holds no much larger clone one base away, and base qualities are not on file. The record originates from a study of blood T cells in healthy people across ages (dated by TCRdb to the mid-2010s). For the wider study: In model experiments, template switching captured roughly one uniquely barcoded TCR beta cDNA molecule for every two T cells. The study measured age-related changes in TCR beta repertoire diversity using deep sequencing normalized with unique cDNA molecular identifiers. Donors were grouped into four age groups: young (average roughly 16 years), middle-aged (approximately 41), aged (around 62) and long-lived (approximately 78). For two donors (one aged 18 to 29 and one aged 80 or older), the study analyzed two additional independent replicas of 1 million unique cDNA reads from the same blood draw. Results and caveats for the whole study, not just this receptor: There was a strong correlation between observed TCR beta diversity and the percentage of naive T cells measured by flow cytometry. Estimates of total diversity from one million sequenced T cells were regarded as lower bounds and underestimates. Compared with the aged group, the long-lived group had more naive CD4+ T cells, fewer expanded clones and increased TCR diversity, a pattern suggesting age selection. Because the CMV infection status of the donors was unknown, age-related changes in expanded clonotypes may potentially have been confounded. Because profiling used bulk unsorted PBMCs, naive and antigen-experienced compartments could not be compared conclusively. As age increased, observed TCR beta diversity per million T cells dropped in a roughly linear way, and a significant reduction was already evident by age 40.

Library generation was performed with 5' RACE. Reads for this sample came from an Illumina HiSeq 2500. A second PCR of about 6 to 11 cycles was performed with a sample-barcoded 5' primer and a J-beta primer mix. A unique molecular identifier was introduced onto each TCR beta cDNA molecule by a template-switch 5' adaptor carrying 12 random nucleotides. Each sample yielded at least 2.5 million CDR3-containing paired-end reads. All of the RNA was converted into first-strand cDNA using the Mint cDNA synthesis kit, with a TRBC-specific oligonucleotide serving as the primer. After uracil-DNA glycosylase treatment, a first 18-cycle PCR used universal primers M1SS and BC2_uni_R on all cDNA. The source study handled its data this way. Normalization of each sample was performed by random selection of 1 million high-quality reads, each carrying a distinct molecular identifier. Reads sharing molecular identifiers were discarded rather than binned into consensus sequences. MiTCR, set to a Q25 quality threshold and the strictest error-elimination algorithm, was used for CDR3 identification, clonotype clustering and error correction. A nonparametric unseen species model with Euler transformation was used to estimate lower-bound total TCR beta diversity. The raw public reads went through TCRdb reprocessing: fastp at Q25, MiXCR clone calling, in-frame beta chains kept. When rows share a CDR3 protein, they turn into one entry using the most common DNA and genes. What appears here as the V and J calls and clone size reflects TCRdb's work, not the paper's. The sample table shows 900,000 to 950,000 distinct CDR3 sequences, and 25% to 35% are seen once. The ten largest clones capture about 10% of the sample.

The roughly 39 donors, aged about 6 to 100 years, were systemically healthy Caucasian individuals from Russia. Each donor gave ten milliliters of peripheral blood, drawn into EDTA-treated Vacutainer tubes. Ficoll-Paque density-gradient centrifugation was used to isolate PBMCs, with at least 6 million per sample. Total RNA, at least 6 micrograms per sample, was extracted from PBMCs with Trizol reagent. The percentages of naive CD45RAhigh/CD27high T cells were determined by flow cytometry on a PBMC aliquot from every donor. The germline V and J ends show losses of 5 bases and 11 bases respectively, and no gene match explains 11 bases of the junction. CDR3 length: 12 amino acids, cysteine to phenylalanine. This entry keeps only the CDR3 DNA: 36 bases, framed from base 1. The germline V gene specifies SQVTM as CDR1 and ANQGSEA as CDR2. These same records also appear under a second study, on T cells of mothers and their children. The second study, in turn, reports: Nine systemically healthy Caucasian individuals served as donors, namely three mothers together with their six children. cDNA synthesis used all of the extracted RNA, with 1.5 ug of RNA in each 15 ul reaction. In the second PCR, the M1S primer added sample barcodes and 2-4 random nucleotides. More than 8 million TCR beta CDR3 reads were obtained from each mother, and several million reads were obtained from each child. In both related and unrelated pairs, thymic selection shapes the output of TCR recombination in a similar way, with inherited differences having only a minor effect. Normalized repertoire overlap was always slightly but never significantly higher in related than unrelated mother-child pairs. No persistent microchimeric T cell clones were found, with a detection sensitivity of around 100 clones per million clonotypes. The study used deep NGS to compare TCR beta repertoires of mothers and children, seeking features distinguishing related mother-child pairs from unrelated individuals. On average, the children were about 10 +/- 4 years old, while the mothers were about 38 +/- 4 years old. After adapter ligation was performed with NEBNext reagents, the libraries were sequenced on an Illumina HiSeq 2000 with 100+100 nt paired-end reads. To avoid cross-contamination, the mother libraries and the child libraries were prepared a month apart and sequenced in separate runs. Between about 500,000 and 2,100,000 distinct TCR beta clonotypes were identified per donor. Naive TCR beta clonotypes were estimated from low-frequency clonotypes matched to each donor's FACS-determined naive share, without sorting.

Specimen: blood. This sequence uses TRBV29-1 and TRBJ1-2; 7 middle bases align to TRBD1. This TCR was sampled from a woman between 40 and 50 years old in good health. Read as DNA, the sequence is TGCAGCGTTTCTGGCGACAGGGTAAAATACACCTTC. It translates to CSVSGDRVKYTF.